Presented here are 24 T cell receptor beta chains from one specimen sequenced in a study of T cell responses to AZD1222 COVID-19 vaccine. Using immunoSEQ multiplex PCR, the repertoire was profiled, and TCRdb retains in-frame clones only, with some absent. Of around 150,000 clones in the sample, around 90% were seen once. Here the sequenced sample was peripheral blood, taken on day 0 of AZD1222 vaccination. These receptor sequences come from an adult in good health.

The gene calls are TRBV9 and TRBJ1-4; TRBD1 might be the D (5 bases). V shed 4 bases and J shed 0 bases, with 16 bases lying between them. Germline CDR1 is SGDLS and CDR2 is YYNGEE. CDR3 length: 17 amino acids. CDR3: CASSPRGGVATNEKLFF. The DNA for the CDR3 is TGTGCCAGCAGCCCTCGGGGGGGAGTTGCAACTAATGAAAAACTGTTTTTT.

Points on this clone: Other nucleotide sequences from this sample produce the same CDR3. The V and J genes are TRBV28 and TRBJ1-1; D is unclear. Germline CDR1 is MDHEN and CDR2 is SYDVKM. The CDR3 runs 12 residues. V was shortened by 4 bases and J by 4 bases, with 7 bases between the two germline ends. Here the CDR3 reads CASSSGGTEAFF. The CDR3 bases are TGTGCCAGCAGTTCAGGAGGCACTGAAGCTTTCTTT.

The genes are TRBV3-1 (or the pseudogene TRBV3-2) and TRBJ1-6, with D possibly TRBD1 on 5 matching bases. V shed 0 bases and J shed 10 bases, with 10 bases lying between them. Germline V gene data show CDR1 as LGHDT and CDR2 as YNNKEL (reference sequence). The CDR3 consists of 14 residues. CDR3 region: CASSQESGRSPLHF. The CDR3 DNA reads as TGTGCCAGCAGCCAAGAATCGGGGCGGTCACCCCTCCACTTT.

This chain links TRBV6-2 or TRBV6-3 with TRBJ2-7, with D perhaps given as TRBD1 or TRBD2 (5 bases each). CDR1 is MNHEY and CDR2 is SVGEGT in the germline V gene. The V gene lost 5 bases and the J gene lost 2 bases, with 16 bases spanning the gap. The length of the CDR3 is 15 residues. CDR3 sequence: CASSTGRDGTYEQYF. In nucleotides, the CDR3 is TGTGCCAGCAGTACCGGTCGGGACGGAACCTACGAGCAGTACTTC.

The chain has TRBV11-2 and TRBJ1-5; the match to TRBD1 covers 7 bases. In germline, CDR1 is SGHAT, CDR2 FQNNGV. The V segment lost 6 bases and the J segment 5 bases; nucleotides outside the gene matches: 16. The CDR3 has 17 amino acids. This CDR3 reads CASSLTAGGNPDQPQHF. CDR3 bases: TGTGCCAGCAGTCTTACTGCAGGGGGGAACCCCGATCAGCCCCAGCATTTT.

This chain uses TRBV28 with TRBJ2-2; 9 nucleotides agree with TRBD1. V dropped 6 bases and J dropped 5; count of bases not matched to a gene: 13. The CDR3 runs to 17 residues. The V gene's germline CDR1 is MDHEN and CDR2 SYDVKM. In DNA form, the CDR3 reads TGTGCCAGCAGACTCCCCGGGACAGGGTTTGGGACCGGGGAGCTGTTTTTT. Its protein product is CASRLPGTGFGTGELFF.

This clone was seen more than once but under ten times. CDR3 bases: TGCGCCAGCAGCCAAGATCTCGGGACAGGCCAGCCCCAGCATTTT. Amino acids: CASSQDLGTGQPQHF. V usage is TRBV4-3 and J usage is TRBJ1-5, with TRBD1 matching over 8 bases. The trim removed 0 bases at V and 7 bases at J, leaving 5 bases unmatched. There are 15 residues in the CDR3. CDR1 LGHNA and CDR2 YSLEER come from the germline V gene.

The V and J genes are TRBV24-1 and TRBJ1-5; D uncertain. V was clipped by 4 bases and J by 3 bases, with 3 bases between them. Looked up from germline, CDR1 is KGHDR and CDR2 is SFDVKD. The CDR3 length is 12 residues. The CDR3 DNA is TGTGCCACCAGTGACCCCAATCAGCCCCAGCATTTT. As protein: CATSDPNQPQHF.

The gene calls are TRBV6-2 or TRBV6-3 and TRBJ1-1; possible D gene TRBD1, 5 bases. CDR3 length equals 15 residues. The germline V gene encodes CDR1 MNHEY and CDR2 SVGEGT. Trimming took 2 bases from V and 1 from J, leaving 11 bases between them. CDR3 nucleotides: TGTGCCAGCAGTTACCCGACAGTCCCGAACACTGAAGCTTTCTTT. It codes for CASSYPTVPNTEAFF.

The chain carries TRBV7-8 and TRBJ1-5; unclear D gene. The germline gives CDR1 SGHVS, CDR2 FQNEAQ. The CDR3 runs to 14 residues. Trimming shortened V by 5 bases and J by 4 bases, and 12 bases separated the two germline ends. The CDR3 loop reads CASSLTDTNQPQHF. The DNA for the CDR3 is TGTGCCAGCAGCCTTACCGACACTAATCAGCCCCAGCATTTT.

The chain is built from TRBV27 and TRBJ2-7; a possible D gene is TRBD1 (5 bases). Germline CDR1 reads MNHEY; CDR2 reads SMNVEV (reference sequence). V was shortened by 6 bases and J by 4 bases, with 16 bases between the two germline ends. The CDR3 runs 14 residues. The CDR3: CASSPGPSPYEQYF. The CDR3 DNA reads TGTGCCAGCAGCCCAGGGCCATCTCCTTACGAGCAGTACTTC.

The gene calls are TRBV29-1 and TRBJ1-3; D is unclear. The CDR3 has 14 residues. V was trimmed by 4 bases and J by 0 bases, leaving 10 bases between them. The germline V gene has CDR1 SQVTM and CDR2 ANQGSEA. The CDR3 spells CSVVGSSSGNTIYF. The CDR3 nucleotides are TGCAGCGTTGTTGGGTCCAGCTCTGGAAACACCATATATTTT.

Only a few counts were recorded for this clone. The chain has TRBV5-1 and TRBJ1-6; the D gene is possibly TRBD1 (5 bases). This CDR3 spans 15 amino acids. Per germline, CDR1 SGHRS and CDR2 YFSETQ. V was cut by 3 bases and J by 8 bases, with 15 bases left in between. CDR3 residues: CASSWGSYDDSPLHF. The DNA for the CDR3 is TGCGCCAGCAGCTGGGGGAGCTATGACGATTCACCCCTCCACTTT.

The CDR3 sequence: CASTPQTPGSEQYF. In DNA form, the CDR3 reads TGTGCCAGCACTCCCCAGACCCCGGGCAGCGAGCAGTACTTC. The rearrangement uses TRBV6-6 and TRBJ2-7, with D hard to call. V gave up 7 bases and J gave up 6 bases, with 19 bases separating them. The germline V gene has CDR1 MNHNY and CDR2 SVGAGI (reference sequence). This CDR3 region has 14 residues.

The gene calls are TRBV20-1 and TRBJ1-4; tentative D call: TRBD1 (5 bases). CDR1 is DFQATT and CDR2 is SNEGSKA in the germline V gene (reference sequence). This CDR3 contains 14 residues. V was cut by 3 bases and J by 0 bases, with 8 bases left in between. This CDR3 reads CSASWGATNEKLFF. As DNA, the CDR3 is TGCAGTGCTAGTTGGGGGGCAACTAATGAAAAACTGTTTTTT.

J is TRBJ1-5 and V is TRBV15; D is possibly TRBD1 (6 bases). Between the trimmed V and J ends, which lost 0 bases and 6 bases, there was a span of 12 bases. The CDR3 consists of 15 residues. CDR1 is LNHNV, CDR2 YYDKDF, per germline (reference sequence). CDR3 residues: CATSRDRGGLQPQHF. The CDR3 DNA reads TGTGCCACCAGCAGAGATCGGGGGGGGCTTCAGCCCCAGCATTTT.

The rearrangement uses TRBV28 and TRBJ1-3; no reliable D call. Germline CDR1 and CDR2: MDHEN and SYDVKM. The CDR3 totals 15 residues. The ends were cut back, 6 bases at V and 0 bases at J, with 12 bases in the middle. The CDR3 region is CASSLSVLSGNTIYF. The CDR3 DNA is TGTGCCAGCAGCCTCAGCGTCCTCTCTGGAAACACCATATATTTT.

The V and J genes are TRBV28 and TRBJ2-3; D possibly matches TRBD1 or TRBD2 (5 bases each). Looked up from germline, CDR1 is MDHEN and CDR2 is SYDVKM. Trimming removed 2 bases at V and 2 bases at J, with 11 bases between. The CDR3 contains 15 residues. CDR3 nucleotide sequence: TGTGCCAGCAGTTTACTATCGGGGCCCACAGATACGCAGTATTTT. Translation gives CASSLLSGPTDTQYF.

The CDR3 sequence: CATSRDRLTQSSEQFF. The DNA for the CDR3 is TGTGCCACCAGCAGAGATCGACTAACCCAAAGCAGTGAGCAGTTCTTC. The genes are TRBV15 and TRBJ2-1; D might be TRBD2 (5 bases). In germline, CDR1 is LNHNV, CDR2 YYDKDF (reference sequence). Trimming cost V 0 bases and J 9 bases, with 18 bases left between them. The CDR3 is 16 amino acids.

The J gene is TRBJ1-1, the V gene TRBV7-9, with D perhaps TRBD1 (5 bases). Between the trimmed V and J ends, which lost 4 bases and 2 bases, there was a span of 11 bases. The CDR3 spans 14 residues. Germline CDR1 SEHNR, CDR2 FQNEAQ (reference sequence). The DNA for the CDR3 is TGTGCCAGCAGCTCGGGACGGATAAACACTGAAGCTTTCTTT. Its translation is CASSSGRINTEAFF.

The chain has TRBV7-8 and TRBJ1-6; TRBD1 is a possible D gene (5 bases). With 5 bases removed from V and 4 bases from J, the gap between germline ends came to 15 bases. Germline V CDR1 and CDR2: SGHVS, FQNEAQ. CDR3 length: 16 residues. DNA for the CDR3: TGTGCCAGCAGCCCAGAAGGGGTAAAGTATAATTCACCCCTCCACTTT. Amino acid sequence: CASSPEGVKYNSPLHF.

The chain couples TRBV4-2 to TRBJ2-7, with a possible D match to TRBD2 (7 bases). V was shortened by 1 base and J by 0 bases, with 16 bases between the two germline ends. Germline CDR1 reads LGHNA; CDR2 reads YNFKEQ. The CDR3 has 17 residues. The CDR3 region has the DNA TGTGCCAGCAGCCAAGGCCCCGACGGGGGGCCCTCCTACGAGCAGTACTTC. Protein sequence: CASSQGPDGGPSYEQYF.

The V and J genes are TRBV19 and TRBJ1-5; maybe TRBD1 (6 bases). CDR1 and CDR2 from the germline V gene are LNHDA and SQIVND (reference sequence). The CDR3 has 13 residues. Deletions cut 4 bases from V and 5 bases from J, with 9 bases between. This CDR3 reads CASSTGEDQPQHF. The CDR3 coding sequence is TGTGCCAGTAGTACAGGGGAAGATCAGCCCCAGCATTTT.

The genes are TRBV10-3 and TRBJ1-5, with D possibly matching TRBD1 (5 bases). Trimming stripped 3 bases from V and 3 bases from J, with 12 bases between. CDR3 size: 15 residues. CDR1 and CDR2 from the germline V gene are ENHRY and SYGVKD. The CDR3 here is CAISEGAGYNQPQHF. The CDR3, as DNA: TGTGCCATCAGTGAAGGGGCAGGATACAATCAGCCCCAGCATTTT.